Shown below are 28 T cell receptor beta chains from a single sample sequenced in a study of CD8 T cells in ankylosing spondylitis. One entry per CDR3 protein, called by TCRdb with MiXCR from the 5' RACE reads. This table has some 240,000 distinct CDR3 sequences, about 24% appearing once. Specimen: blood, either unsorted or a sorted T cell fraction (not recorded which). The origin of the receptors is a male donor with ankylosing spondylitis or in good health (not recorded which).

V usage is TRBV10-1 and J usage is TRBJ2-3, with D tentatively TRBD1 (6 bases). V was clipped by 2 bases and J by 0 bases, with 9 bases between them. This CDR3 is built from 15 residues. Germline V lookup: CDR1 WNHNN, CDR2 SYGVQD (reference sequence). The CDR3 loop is CASSEMQGSTDTQYF. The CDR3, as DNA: TGCGCCAGCAGTGAGATGCAGGGGAGCACAGATACGCAGTATTTT.

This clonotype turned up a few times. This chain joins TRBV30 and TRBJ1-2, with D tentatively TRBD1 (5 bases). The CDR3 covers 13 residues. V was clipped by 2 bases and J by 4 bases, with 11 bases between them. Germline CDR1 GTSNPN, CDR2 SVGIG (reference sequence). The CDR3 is CAWSSQGPYGYTF. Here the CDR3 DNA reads TGTGCCTGGAGTAGCCAGGGACCCTATGGCTACACCTTC.

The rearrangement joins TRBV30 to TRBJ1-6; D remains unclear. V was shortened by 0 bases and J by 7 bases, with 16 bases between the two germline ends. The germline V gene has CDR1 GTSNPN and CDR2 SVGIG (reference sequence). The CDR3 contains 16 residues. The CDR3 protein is CAWSVRFGERNSPLHF. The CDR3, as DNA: TGTGCCTGGAGTGTACGATTCGGGGAGCGAAATTCACCCCTCCACTTT.

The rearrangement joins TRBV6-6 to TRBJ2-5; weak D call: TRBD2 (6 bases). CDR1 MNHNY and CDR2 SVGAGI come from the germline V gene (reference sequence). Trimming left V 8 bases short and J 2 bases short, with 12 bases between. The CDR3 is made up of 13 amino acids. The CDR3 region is CASGGVGQETQYF. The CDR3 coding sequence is TGTGCCAGCGGAGGGGTTGGGCAAGAGACCCAGTACTTC.

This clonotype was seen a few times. CDR3 in amino acids: CSAYLGAGRADTQYF. The CDR3 DNA is TGCAGTGCCTACCTTGGGGCGGGGAGGGCAGATACGCAGTATTTT. V is TRBV20-1 and J is TRBJ2-3; 7 positions agree with TRBD2. The CDR3 is 15 amino acids. Trimming cost V 6 bases and J 4 bases; bases outside gene matches: 13. CDR1 is DFQATT, CDR2 SNEGSKA, per germline (reference sequence).

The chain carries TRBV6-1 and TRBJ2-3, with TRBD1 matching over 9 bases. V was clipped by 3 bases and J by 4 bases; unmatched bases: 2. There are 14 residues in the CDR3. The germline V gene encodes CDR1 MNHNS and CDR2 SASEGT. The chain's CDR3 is CASSERQGADTQYF. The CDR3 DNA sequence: TGTGCCAGCAGTGAGCGACAGGGGGCAGATACGCAGTATTTT.

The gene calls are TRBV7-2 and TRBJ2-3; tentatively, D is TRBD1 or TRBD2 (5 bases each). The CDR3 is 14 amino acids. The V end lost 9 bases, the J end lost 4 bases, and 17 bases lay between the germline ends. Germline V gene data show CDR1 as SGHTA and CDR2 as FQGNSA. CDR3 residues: CASTGHPPADTQYF. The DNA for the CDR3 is TGTGCCAGTACGGGGCACCCCCCCGCAGATACGCAGTATTTT.

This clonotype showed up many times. The CDR3 region is CASSQGSGERETQYF. The DNA of the CDR3 is TGTGCCAGCAGCCAGGGGTCCGGGGAAAGGGAGACCCAGTACTTC. The chain links TRBV3-1 to TRBJ2-5; possibly TRBD2 for D (5 bases). V was trimmed by 3 bases and J by 5 bases, leaving 16 bases between them. The CDR3 loop spans 15 amino acids. Germline V CDR1 and CDR2: LGHDT, YNNKEL (reference sequence).

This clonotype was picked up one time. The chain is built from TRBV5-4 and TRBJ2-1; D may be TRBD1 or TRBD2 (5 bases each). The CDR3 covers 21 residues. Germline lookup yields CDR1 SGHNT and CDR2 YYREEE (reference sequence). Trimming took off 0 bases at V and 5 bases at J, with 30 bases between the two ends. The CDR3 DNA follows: TGTGCCAGCAGCTTGGGGGGTACCTACAACGGGGCGGCCCTTGTCAACAATGAGCAGTTCTTC. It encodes CASSLGGTYNGAALVNNEQFF.

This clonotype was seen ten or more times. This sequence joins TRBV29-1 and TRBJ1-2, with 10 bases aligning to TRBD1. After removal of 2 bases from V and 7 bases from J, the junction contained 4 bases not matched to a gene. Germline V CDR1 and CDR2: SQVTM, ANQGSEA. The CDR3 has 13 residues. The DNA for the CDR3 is TGCAGCGTTGAAATCCGGACAGGGGGTGGCTACACCTTC. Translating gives CSVEIRTGGGYTF.

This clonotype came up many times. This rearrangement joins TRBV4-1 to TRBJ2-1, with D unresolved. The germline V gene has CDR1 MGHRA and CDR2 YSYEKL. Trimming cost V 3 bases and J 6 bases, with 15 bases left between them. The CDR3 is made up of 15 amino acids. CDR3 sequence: CASSHPATVANEQFF. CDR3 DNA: TGCGCCAGCAGCCATCCGGCCACCGTTGCCAATGAGCAGTTCTTC.

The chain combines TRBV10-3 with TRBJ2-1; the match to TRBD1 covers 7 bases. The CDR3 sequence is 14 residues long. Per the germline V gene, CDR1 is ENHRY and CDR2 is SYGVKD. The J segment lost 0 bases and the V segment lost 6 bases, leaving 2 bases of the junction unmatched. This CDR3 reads CAISRDSSYNEQFF. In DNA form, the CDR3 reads TGTGCCATCAGCCGGGACAGCTCCTACAATGAGCAGTTCTTC.

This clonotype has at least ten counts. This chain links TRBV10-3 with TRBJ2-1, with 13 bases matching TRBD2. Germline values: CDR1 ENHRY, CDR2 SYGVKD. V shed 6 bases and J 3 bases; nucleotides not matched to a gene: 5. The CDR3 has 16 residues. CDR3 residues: CAIRSTSGGLYNEQFF. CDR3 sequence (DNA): TGTGCCATCAGATCGACTAGCGGGGGGCTCTACAATGAGCAGTTCTTC.

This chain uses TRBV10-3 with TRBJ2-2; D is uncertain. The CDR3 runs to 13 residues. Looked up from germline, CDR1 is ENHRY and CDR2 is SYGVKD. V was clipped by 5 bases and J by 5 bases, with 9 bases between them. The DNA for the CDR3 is TGTGCCATCAGTCCCCGGCAAACCGGGGAGCTGTTTTTT. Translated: CAISPRQTGELFF.

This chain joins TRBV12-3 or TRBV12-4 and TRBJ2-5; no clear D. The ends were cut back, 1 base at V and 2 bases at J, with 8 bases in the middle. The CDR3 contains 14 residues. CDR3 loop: CASSLGYRQETQYF. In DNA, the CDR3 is TGTGCCAGCAGTTTAGGCTACAGACAAGAGACCCAGTACTTC.

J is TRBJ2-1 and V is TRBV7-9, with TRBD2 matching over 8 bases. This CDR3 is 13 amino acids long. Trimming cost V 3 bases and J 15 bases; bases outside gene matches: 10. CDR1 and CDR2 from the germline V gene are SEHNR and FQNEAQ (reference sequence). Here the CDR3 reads CASSLGLDSPRFF. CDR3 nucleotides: TGTGCCAGCAGCTTGGGACTAGATTCCCCGCGGTTCTTC.

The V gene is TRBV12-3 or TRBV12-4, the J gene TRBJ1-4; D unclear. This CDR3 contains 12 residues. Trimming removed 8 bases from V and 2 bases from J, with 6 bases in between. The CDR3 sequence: CASRRTNEKLFF. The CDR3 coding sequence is TGTGCCAGCCGACGGACTAATGAAAAACTGTTTTTT.

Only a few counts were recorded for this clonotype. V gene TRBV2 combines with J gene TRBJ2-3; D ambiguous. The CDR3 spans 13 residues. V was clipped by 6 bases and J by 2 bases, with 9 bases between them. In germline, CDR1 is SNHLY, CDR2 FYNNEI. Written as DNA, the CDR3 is TGTGCCAGCAGATATTCTTACACAGATACGCAGTATTTT. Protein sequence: CASRYSYTDTQYF.

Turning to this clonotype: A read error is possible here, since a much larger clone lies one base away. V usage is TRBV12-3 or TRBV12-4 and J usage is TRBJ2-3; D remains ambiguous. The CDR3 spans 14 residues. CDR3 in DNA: TGTGCCAGCAGTTCCTATTGGGGAAGAGATGCGCAGTATTTT. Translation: CASSSYWGRDAQYF.

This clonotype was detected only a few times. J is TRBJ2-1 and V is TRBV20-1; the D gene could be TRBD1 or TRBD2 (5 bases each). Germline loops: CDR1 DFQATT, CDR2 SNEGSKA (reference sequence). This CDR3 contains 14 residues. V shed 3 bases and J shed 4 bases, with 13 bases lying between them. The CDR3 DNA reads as TGCAGTGCTAGTCCGGGGACCCTGTACAATGAGCAGTTCTTC. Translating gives CSASPGTLYNEQFF.

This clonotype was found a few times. CDR3 amino acids: CAISTILGTDTQYF. CDR3 in DNA: TGTGCCATCAGCACGATATTAGGCACAGATACGCAGTATTTT. The V gene is TRBV10-3, the J gene TRBJ2-3; no clear D. This CDR3 comprises 14 residues. The germline CDR1 and CDR2 sequences are ENHRY and SYGVKD. Trimming pared 6 bases from V and 1 base from J, leaving 11 bases between.

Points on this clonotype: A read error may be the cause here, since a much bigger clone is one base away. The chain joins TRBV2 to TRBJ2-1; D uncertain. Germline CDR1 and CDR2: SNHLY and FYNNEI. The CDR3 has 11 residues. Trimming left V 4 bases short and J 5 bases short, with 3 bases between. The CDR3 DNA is TGTGCCAGCAGTGTCCACAATGAGCAGTTCTTC. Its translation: CASSVHNEQFF.

CDR3 nucleotides: TGTGCCAGCAGCGGACGGGACGGGTATAATTCACCCCTCCACTTT. It encodes CASSGRDGYNSPLHF. The V and J genes are TRBV6-1 and TRBJ1-6, with D possibly TRBD1 on 5 matching bases. This CDR3 has 15 amino acids. Germline CDR1 reads MNHNS; CDR2 reads SASEGT. Trimming removed 6 bases from V and 4 bases from J, with 13 bases in between.

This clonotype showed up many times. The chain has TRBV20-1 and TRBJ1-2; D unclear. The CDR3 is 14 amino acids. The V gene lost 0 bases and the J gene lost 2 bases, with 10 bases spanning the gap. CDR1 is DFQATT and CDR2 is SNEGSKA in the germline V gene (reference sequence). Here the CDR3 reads CSARDLEINYGYTF. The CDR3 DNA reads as TGCAGTGCTAGAGACCTGGAGATAAACTATGGCTACACCTTC.

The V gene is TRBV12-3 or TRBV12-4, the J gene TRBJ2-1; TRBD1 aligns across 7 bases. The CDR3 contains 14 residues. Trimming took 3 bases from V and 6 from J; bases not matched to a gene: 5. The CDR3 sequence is CASSLGQPFNEQFF. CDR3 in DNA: TGTGCCAGCAGTTTGGGACAGCCCTTCAATGAGCAGTTCTTC.

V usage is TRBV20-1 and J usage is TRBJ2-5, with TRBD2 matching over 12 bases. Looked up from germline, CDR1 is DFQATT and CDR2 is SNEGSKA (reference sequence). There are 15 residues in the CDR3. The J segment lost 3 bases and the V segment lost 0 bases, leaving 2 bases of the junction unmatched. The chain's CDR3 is CSAREPSGGEETQYF. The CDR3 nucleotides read TGCAGTGCTAGAGAGCCTAGCGGGGGGGAAGAGACCCAGTACTTC.

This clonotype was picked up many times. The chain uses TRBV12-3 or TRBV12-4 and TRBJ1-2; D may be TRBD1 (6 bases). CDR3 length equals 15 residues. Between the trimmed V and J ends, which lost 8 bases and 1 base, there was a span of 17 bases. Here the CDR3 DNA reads TGTGCCAGCGGGCAGGGGCAGGGAATTAACTATGGCTACACCTTC. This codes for CASGQGQGINYGYTF.

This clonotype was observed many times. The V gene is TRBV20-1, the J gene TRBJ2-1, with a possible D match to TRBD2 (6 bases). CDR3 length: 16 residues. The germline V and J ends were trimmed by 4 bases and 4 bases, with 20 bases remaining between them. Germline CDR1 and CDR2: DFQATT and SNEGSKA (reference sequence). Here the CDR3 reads CSATAPHGGPYNEQFF. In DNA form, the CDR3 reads TGCAGTGCTACCGCCCCTCACGGGGGTCCATACAATGAGCAGTTCTTC.